At least ten counts were recorded for the clone carrying this TCR beta chain. No antigen is known for it. The data are from a study of T cells in Graves' hyperthyroidism and ophthalmopathy. Study-level findings and limits: The blood repertoire included most of the expanded thyroid clonotypes above 0.001.

J lost 6 bases, V lost 8 bases, and 16 bases had no gene match. CDR3 size: 15 residues. The germline gives CDR1 PRHDT, CDR2 FYEKMQ (reference sequence). There were TCR beta CDR3 regions amplified from RNA transcripts. The HTBI primer set was used in a first-round RT-PCR of the TCR CDR3. One entry per CDR3 protein, called by TCRdb with MiXCR from the multiplex PCR reads. The data hold roughly 30,000 distinct CDR3 sequences, with roughly 45% observed a single time. V is TRBV13 and J is TRBJ2-7; 7 positions agree with TRBD2. The sequenced sample was blood. The receptor was isolated from a woman under 40 with Graves' hyperthyroidism. CDR3 in amino acids: CASGGSGLGVGEQYF. The DNA for the CDR3 is TGTGCCAGCGGTGGTAGCGGGTTAGGGGTCGGCGAGCAGTACTTC.